This passage covers 11 T cell receptor beta chains from one sample sequenced in a study of neoadjuvant nivolumab and ipilimumab in lung cancer. Profiled with immunoSEQ multiplex PCR; TCRdb holds only in-frame clones, not every one. Altogether approximately 29,000 clones are present, just over 90% being singletons, with the ten largest covering approximately 4.6%. The material sequenced was peripheral blood, taken after neoadjuvant nivolumab, alone or with ipilimumab, at or shortly before surgery. Receptor source: an adult with non-small cell lung cancer.

This clone was seen only once. J is TRBJ2-5 and V is TRBV7-3; D is perhaps TRBD1 or TRBD2 (6 bases each). The DNA end is a closer match to TRBJ2-7, so the J assignment may be wrong. CDR3 length: 13 amino acids. Germline-derived CDR1 and CDR2 are SGHTA and FQGTGA. This CDR3 reads CASSLDSGYEQYF. For the CDR3, the DNA is TGTGCCAGCAGCCTGGACAGCGGGTACGAGCAGTACTTC.

This chain links TRBV2 with TRBJ1-5; D not certain. Germline values: CDR1 SNHLY, CDR2 FYNNEI. V lost 7 bases and J 3 bases, leaving 13 bases between the germline ends. The CDR3 extends over 14 amino acids. CDR3 sequence: CASTSGLSNQPQHF. The CDR3 coding sequence is TGTGCCAGCACTTCAGGACTTTCCAATCAGCCCCAGCATTTT.

The chain carries TRBV2 and TRBJ2-7; 10 bases match TRBD1. Germline V CDR1 and CDR2: SNHLY, FYNNEI. Losses at the gene ends were 7 bases for V and 4 bases for J; bases not matched to a gene: 4. The CDR3 has 13 residues. The CDR3 region has the DNA TGTGCCAGCATTCCGGGACAGGGGTACGAGCAGTACTTC. Protein: CASIPGQGYEQYF.

The chain uses TRBV7-9 and TRBJ2-7; 8 bases align to TRBD1. The CDR3 has 16 residues. In germline, CDR1 is SEHNR, CDR2 FQNEAQ (reference sequence). The J segment lost 2 bases and the V segment lost 4 bases, leaving 10 bases of the junction unmatched. CDR3 protein: CASSSGQGPDPYEQYF. In DNA, the CDR3 is TGTGCCAGCAGCTCCGGACAGGGACCGGACCCCTACGAGCAGTACTTC. The full variable domain, with the rest looked up from reference TRBV7-9 and TRBJ2-7, is DTGVSQNPRHKITKRGQNVTFRCDPISEHNRLYWYRQTLGQGPEFLTYFQNEAQLEKSRLLSDRFSAERPKGSFSTLEIQRTEQGDSAMYLCASSSGQGPDPYEQYFGPGTRLTVT.

V usage is TRBV6-5 and J usage is TRBJ1-1, with D hard to call. CDR3 length equals 11 residues. Between the trimmed V and J ends, which lost 8 bases and 4 bases, there was a span of 8 bases. Germline-derived CDR1 and CDR2 are MNHEY and SVGAGI. CDR3 in DNA: TGTGCCAGCCAAGGGTTCACTGAAGCTTTCTTT. Protein product: CASQGFTEAFF.

The V and J genes are TRBV7-9 and TRBJ2-7, with D unresolved. The germline gives CDR1 SEHNR, CDR2 FQNEAQ (reference sequence). The CDR3 runs 13 residues. V was pared by 4 bases and J by 6 bases, with 13 bases between. CDR3 sequence (DNA): TGTGCCAGCAGCTATAACGTTAACGGCGAGCAGTACTTC. The encoded protein is CASSYNVNGEQYF.

The V and J genes are TRBV5-1 and TRBJ2-5; 7 nucleotides match TRBD2. The CDR3 spans 15 residues. Germline assignment: CDR1 SGHRS and CDR2 YFSETQ. V shed 1 base and J 2 bases; nucleotides not matched to a gene: 5. The DNA of the CDR3 is TGCGCCAGCAGCTTGAGGCTAGCGGAACAAGAGACCCAGTACTTC. Amino acid sequence: CASSLRLAEQETQYF.

The V call is TRBV9, the J call TRBJ1-1; possibly TRBD1 for D (5 bases). The CDR3 covers 14 residues. Germline assignment: CDR1 SGDLS and CDR2 YYNGEE. Between the trimmed V and J ends, which lost 3 bases and 2 bases, there was a span of 11 bases. The CDR3 here is CASSGIQANTEAFF. CDR3 coding DNA: TGTGCCAGCAGCGGAATACAGGCAAACACTGAAGCTTTCTTT.

CDR3: CASSVEPGHSGNTIYF. In DNA, the CDR3 is TGTGCCAGCAGTGTGGAACCAGGCCACTCTGGAAACACCATATATTTT. V and J are TRBV6-1 and TRBJ1-3; D not certain. Between the trimmed V and J ends, which lost 4 bases and 0 bases, there was a span of 13 bases. Germline values: CDR1 MNHNS, CDR2 SASEGT. The CDR3 sequence is 16 residues long.

The rearrangement joins TRBV18 to TRBJ1-6, with unresolved D. Germline assignment: CDR1 KGHSH and CDR2 LQKENI. This CDR3 spans 13 amino acids. Trimming pared 3 bases from V and 7 bases from J, leaving 7 bases between. For the CDR3, the DNA is TGTGCCAGCTCACCGGGAGGGAATTCACCCCTCCACTTT. It translates to CASSPGGNSPLHF.

The chain employs TRBV6-1 and TRBJ2-5; D unresolved. CDR3 length: 14 residues. Trimming removed 3 bases from V and 1 base from J, with 9 bases in between. Germline assignment: CDR1 MNHNS and CDR2 SASEGT. CDR3 bases: TGTGCCAGCAGTGACCGACGGATCCAAGAGACCCAGTACTTC. Its translation: CASSDRRIQETQYF.